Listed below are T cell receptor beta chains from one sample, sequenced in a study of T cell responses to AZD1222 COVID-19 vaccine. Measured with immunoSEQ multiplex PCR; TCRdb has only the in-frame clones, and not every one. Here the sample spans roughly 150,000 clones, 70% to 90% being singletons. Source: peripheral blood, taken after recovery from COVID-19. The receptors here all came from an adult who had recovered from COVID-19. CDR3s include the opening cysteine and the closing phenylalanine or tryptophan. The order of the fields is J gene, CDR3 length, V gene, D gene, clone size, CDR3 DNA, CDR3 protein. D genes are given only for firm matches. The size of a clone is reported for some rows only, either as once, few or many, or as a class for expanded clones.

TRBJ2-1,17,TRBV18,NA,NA,TGTGCCAGCTCACCACTGACAATAGACAGCGGGTACAATGAGCAGTTCTTC,CASSPLTIDSGYNEQFF
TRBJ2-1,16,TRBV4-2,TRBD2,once,TGTGCCAGCAGCCAAGGACTAGCGGGGGAGGGCAATGAGCAGTTCTTC,CASSQGLAGEGNEQFF
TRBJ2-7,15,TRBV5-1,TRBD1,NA,TGCGCCAGCAGCGGGTGGGACAGGGGGGCCTACGAGCAGTACTTC,CASSGWDRGAYEQYF
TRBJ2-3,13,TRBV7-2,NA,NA,TGTGCCAGCAGCTTCACCGACGGGGATACGCAGTATTTT,CASSFTDGDTQYF
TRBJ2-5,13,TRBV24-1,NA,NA,TGTGCCCCCCCCTTCCGGGGGCAAGAGACCCAGTACTTC,CAPPFRGQETQYF
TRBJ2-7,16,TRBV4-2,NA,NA,TGTGCCAGCAGCCAAGATTACGCAGGGGGGGACTACGAGCAGTACTTC,CASSQDYAGGDYEQYF
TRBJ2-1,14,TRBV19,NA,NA,TGTGCCAGTGGGCAATCGGGGAGGTACAATGAGCAGTTCTTC,CASGQSGRYNEQFF
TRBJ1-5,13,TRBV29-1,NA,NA,TGCAGCGTGGGGGAGGGTCGCAATCAGCCCCAGCATTTT,CSVGEGRNQPQHF
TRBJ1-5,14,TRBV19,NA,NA,TGTGCCAGTAGTATGGTGTGGGGGGAACAGCCCCAGCATTTT,CASSMVWGEQPQHF
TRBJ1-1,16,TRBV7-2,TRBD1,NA,TGTGCCAGCAGCCCCCGGGACAGGCCCATGAACACTGAAGCTTTCTTT,CASSPRDRPMNTEAFF
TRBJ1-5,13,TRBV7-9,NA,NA,TGTGCCAGCAGCCGCGAGGGGAATCAGCCCCAGCATTTT,CASSREGNQPQHF
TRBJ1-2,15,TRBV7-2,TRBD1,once,TGTGCCAGCAGCTTAAAGGTTAGGGACAGCGGACGCTACACCTTC,CASSLKVRDSGRYTF
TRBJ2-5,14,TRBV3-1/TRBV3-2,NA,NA,TGTGCCAGCAGCGACCTAGGGAGCAAAGAGACCCAGTACTTC,CASSDLGSKETQYF
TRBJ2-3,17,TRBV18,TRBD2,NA,TGTGCCAGCTCACGACCAAGGACTAGCGGGAGCACAGATACGCAGTATTTT,CASSRPRTSGSTDTQYF
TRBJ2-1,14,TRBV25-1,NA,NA,NA,CASSEWAGGTGEFF
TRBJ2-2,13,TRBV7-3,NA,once,TGTGCCAGCAGCTCCGTTTCGGCCGGGGAGCTGTTTTTT,CASSSVSAGELFF
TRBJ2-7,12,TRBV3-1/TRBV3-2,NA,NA,TGTGCCAGCAGCCAAAAAAGCTACGAGCAGTACTTC,CASSQKSYEQYF
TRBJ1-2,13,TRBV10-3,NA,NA,TGTGCCACTACCGGGACCGACCTTAGTGGCTACACCTTC,CATTGTDLSGYTF
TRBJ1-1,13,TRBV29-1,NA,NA,TGCAGCGTTGGCCCCGGGCATAACACTGAAGCTTTCTTT,CSVGPGHNTEAFF
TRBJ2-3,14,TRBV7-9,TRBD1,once,TGTGCCAGCAGACCCGGGACAGGGGTTTGGGAGCAGTATTTT,CASRPGTGVWEQYF
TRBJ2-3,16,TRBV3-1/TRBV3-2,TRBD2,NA,TGTGCCAGCAGCCCGGGACTAGCGGGAGGGCAAGATACGCAGTATTTT,CASSPGLAGGQDTQYF
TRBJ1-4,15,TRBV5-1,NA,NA,TGCGCCAGCAGCACACAGGGTACCCATAATGAAAAACTGTTTTTT,CASSTQGTHNEKLFF
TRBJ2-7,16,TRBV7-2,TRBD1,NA,TGTGCCAGCAGCAGGGAGGGACAGGGAAATTGGTACGAGCAGTACTTC,CASSREGQGNWYEQYF
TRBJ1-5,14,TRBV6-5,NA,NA,TGTGCCAGCAGTTATCGTCAGAGCGGACAGCCCCAGCATTTT,CASSYRQSGQPQHF
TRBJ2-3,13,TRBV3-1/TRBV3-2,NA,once,TGTGCCAGCAGCCAAGGACTAACAGATACGCAGTATTTT,CASSQGLTDTQYF
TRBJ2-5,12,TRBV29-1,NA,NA,TGCAGCGTGGTTAGGGGAAGAGAGACCCAGTACTTC,CSVVRGRETQYF
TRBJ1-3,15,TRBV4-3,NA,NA,TGCGCCAGCAGCCGGACCCACAGTCCTGGAAACACCATATATTTT,CASSRTHSPGNTIYF
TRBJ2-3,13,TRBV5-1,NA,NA,TGCGCCAGCAGCTTGGAGGGAGGCGATACGCAGTATTTT,CASSLEGGDTQYF
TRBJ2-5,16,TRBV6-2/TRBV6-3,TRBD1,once,TGTGCCAGCAGTCACCAGGGACCAAACAGGGGAGAGACCCAGTACTTC,CASSHQGPNRGETQYF
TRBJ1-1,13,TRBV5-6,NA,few,TGTGCTTCTAGAGGGAGAGGGGGAAATGAAGCTTTCTTT,CASRGRGGNEAFF
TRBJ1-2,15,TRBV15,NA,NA,TGTGCCACCAGCAGAGAACAACAGAAACCCTATGGCTACACCTTC,CATSREQQKPYGYTF
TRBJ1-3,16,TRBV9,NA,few,TGTGCCAGCAGCCCGCGACCGGGACAAGAAGGAAACACCATATATTTT,CASSPRPGQEGNTIYF
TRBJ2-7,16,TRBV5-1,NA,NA,TGCGCCAGCAGCTTGGCACCCTGGGATGAGGAGCGCGAGCAGTACTTC,CASSLAPWDEEREQYF
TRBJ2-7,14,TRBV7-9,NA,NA,TGTGCCAGCAGCCGCTATTCTAAGCCCTACGAGCAGTACTTC,CASSRYSKPYEQYF
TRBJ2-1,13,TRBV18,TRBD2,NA,TGTGCCAGCTCCCTCGGTATGGGGGGGGAGCAGTTCTTC,CASSLGMGGEQFF
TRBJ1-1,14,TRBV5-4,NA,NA,TGTGCCAGCAGCTCGGGATTAACGGGCACTGAAGCTTTCTTT,CASSSGLTGTEAFF
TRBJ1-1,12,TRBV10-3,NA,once,TGTGCCACCGGGGGAGGGAACACTGAAGCTTTCTTT,CATGGGNTEAFF